This T cell receptor beta chain comes out of a study of T cells in Graves' hyperthyroidism and ophthalmopathy. Study-wide findings and caveats: In the blood, most expanded thyroid clonotypes above 0.001 appeared as well. The model foresaw ophthalmopathy a median around 6.4 months prior to onset.

As concerns this clonotype: Its target is not known. One end of the junction does not line up with germline, which may come from a read error.

TCR beta CDR3 region amplification was performed from RNA transcripts. First-round RT-PCR of the TCR CDR3 relied on the HTBI primer set. Each CDR3 protein is one row after TCRdb ran MiXCR on the multiplex PCR reads. The table shows hundreds of thousands of distinct CDR3 sequences, with over 35% occurring only once. The CDR3 is 16 residues long. The V gene's germline CDR1 is DFQATT and CDR2 SNEGSKA (reference sequence). The sample was blood. This sequence originates from a man aged 18 to 29 with Graves' hyperthyroidism. The chain recombines TRBV20-1 with TRBJ2-7; D possibly corresponds to TRBD2 (8 bases). This CDR3 is CSASLPGQRGLYEQYF. The CDR3 DNA reads as TGCAGTGCTAGCTTACCGGGACAGCGGGGGCTCTACGAGCAATACTTC.